This paragraph reports one T cell receptor beta chain. Its antigen is currently unknown. Primers for the PCR totalled 60 Vbeta and 13 Jbeta. Profiling relied on immunoSEQ multiplex PCR, and the TCRdb table lists in-frame clones only, not all of them. Reported are around 130,000 clones; the ten largest clones contain around 1.5%. The data derive from a study of cytomegalovirus exposure and HLA in healthy donors. In the study overall: Early released data comprised around 80 million unique TCRs from HLA-typed donors. Notes on the study in general: Indistinguishable V segments, including TRBV6-2 and TRBV6-3, were excluded. Later on, analysis showed that most CMV-associated TCR beta chains appeared to be HLA-restricted. Most TCRs appeared rarely, but some public TCRs recurred in many donors.

Trimming took 4 bases from V and 5 from J, leaving 19 bases between them. CDR1 SGHRS and CDR2 YFSETQ come from the germline V gene. There are 15 residues in the CDR3. V gene TRBV5-1 combines with J gene TRBJ2-7; D ambiguous. Sequenced material: PBMCs. The receptor comes from a woman aged 40 to 55 in good health and CMV-seronegative. Here the CDR3 reads CASSPTDPGGNEQYF. CDR3 coding DNA: TGCGCCAGCAGCCCGACTGACCCCGGTGGAAACGAGCAGTACTTC.